This T cell receptor (gamma chain) appears in the sequencing data of a study of gamma delta lymphoproliferative disorders and STAT genes. Study-wide context: At least 50 ng of genomic DNA went into each LymphoTrack Dx TCRG Assay library. Delta libraries were made per EuroClonality-NGS working group procedure.

Genomic DNA from isolated PBMCs served as the sequencing template. Study conclusions and caveats: Nearly all major patient gamma and delta clonotypes were public; only a couple of gamma clonotypes were disease-private. In whole-repertoire clustering, gamma separated patients from controls, unlike delta.

TCRdb re-processed the multiplex PCR reads via CATT. The sample includes about 810 gamma-chain clones, 10% to 15% of them seen just once. With regard to this clone: The antigen remains unidentified.

V lost 0 bases to trimming and J lost 3 bases; unmatched junction nucleotides: 14. From germline, CDR1 is EGSNGY and CDR2 YDSYNSKV. CDR3 length equals 17 residues. This TCR was sampled from a human donor in good health. The specimen was blood. This chain connects TRGV2 to TRGJ1 or TRGJ2. Since TCRdb gives no J gene, matching the DNA to germline was used here to assign it. CDR3 nucleotides: TGTGCCACCTGGGACGGGCCCCTAATCGGATCTTATTATAAGAAACTCTTT. It specifies CATWDGPLIGSYYKKLF.